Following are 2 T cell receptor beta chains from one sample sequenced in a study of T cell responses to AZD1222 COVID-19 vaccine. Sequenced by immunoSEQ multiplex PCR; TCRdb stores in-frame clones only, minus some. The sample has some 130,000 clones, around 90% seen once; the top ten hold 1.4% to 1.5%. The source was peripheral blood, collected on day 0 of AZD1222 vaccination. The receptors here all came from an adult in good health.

The CDR3 loop reads CASSFQGSYEQYF. CDR3 DNA: TGTGCCAGCAGTTTTCAAGGATCCTACGAGCAGTACTTC. The J gene is TRBJ2-7, the V gene TRBV28; D is ambiguous. This CDR3 spans 13 amino acids. From germline, CDR1 is MDHEN and CDR2 SYDVKM. With 3 bases removed from V and 1 base from J, the gap between germline ends came to 7 bases.

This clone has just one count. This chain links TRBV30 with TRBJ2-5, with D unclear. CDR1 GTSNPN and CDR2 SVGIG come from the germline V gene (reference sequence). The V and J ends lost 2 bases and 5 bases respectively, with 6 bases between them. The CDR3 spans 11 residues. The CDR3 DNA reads TGTGCCTGGAGTATTCTTGAGACCCAGTACTTC. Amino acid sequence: CAWSILETQYF.